A selection of T cell receptor beta chains follows, all from one sample in a study of T cell changes during pregnancy in multiple sclerosis. Clones were read by immunoSEQ multiplex PCR, and TCRdb kept only the in-frame ones, dropping some. The profile covers 65,000 to 90,000 clones, with about nine tenths appearing a single time and around 0.3% taken by the ten largest. The sequencing here drew on CD4+ T cells from peripheral blood mononuclear cells, taken after pregnancy. All receptors derive from a female donor with multiple sclerosis, enrolled in a pregnancy study. The CDR3 runs from the conserved cysteine through the conserved F or W. Each record gives: J gene, V gene, D gene, clone size, CDR3 protein, CDR3 DNA. D genes are given only for firm matches. Clone size is given for some rows only: seen once, a few or many times, or a class if the clone is expanded.

>TRBJ2-1|TRBV7-2|TRBD2|.
CASSLFGLAGRNNEQFF
TGTGCCAGCAGCTTATTTGGTCTAGCGGGAAGGAACAATGAGCAGTTCTTC
>TRBJ2-1|TRBV1|.|.
CTSSRTPRGGAYNEQFF
TGCACCAGCAGCCGAACCCCAAGGGGGGGGGCCTACAATGAGCAGTTCTTC
>TRBJ2-4|TRBV2|.|.
CASSDREVNIQYF
TGTGCCAGCAGCGACAGGGAGGTAAACATTCAGTACTTC
>TRBJ2-5|TRBV2|TRBD2|.
CARSPGLAGGGTQYF
TGTGCCAGATCACCGGGACTAGCGGGAGGAGGGACCCAGTACTTC
>TRBJ2-2|TRBV10-3|.|.
CAISESGAGELFF
TGTGCCATCAGTGAGTCAGGGGCCGGGGAGCTGTTTTTT
>TRBJ2-7|TRBV5-1|TRBD1|.
CASSSTGQNYEQYF
TGCGCCAGCAGCTCGACGGGACAGAACTACGAGCAGTACTTC
>TRBJ1-5|TRBV4-2|.|.
CASSQAVRMDSRNQPQHF
TGTGCCAGCAGCCAAGCCGTTCGAATGGACAGCCGAAATCAGCCCCAGCATTTT
>TRBJ1-4|TRBV7-9|TRBD1|.
CASSLRQGSNEKLFF
TGTGCCAGCAGCTTAAGACAGGGATCTAATGAAAAACTGTTTTTT
>TRBJ2-3|TRBV27|.|.
CASSSPSLMGTTQYF
TGTGCCAGCAGTTCCCCATCCCTCATGGGCACTACGCAGTATTTT
>TRBJ1-4|TRBV5-1|TRBD1|.
CASSFTGGNEKLFF
TGCGCCAGCAGCTTCACAGGGGGGAATGAAAAACTGTTTTTT
>TRBJ2-3|TRBV5-4|.|.
CASSLVSSGSTDTQYF
TGTGCCAGCAGCTTGGTATCGAGCGGGAGCACAGATACGCAGTATTTT
>TRBJ2-1|TRBV27|.|.
CASSLYGNSPSYNEQFF
TGTGCCAGCAGTTTATACGGGAACAGCCCCTCCTACAATGAGCAGTTCTTC
>TRBJ2-3|TRBV4-1|TRBD2|.
CASSQERRREDSTDTQYF
TGCGCCAGCAGCCAAGAAAGACGGCGGGAGGATAGCACAGATACGCAGTATTTT
>TRBJ1-1|TRBV7-9|.|medium-sized
CASLDPRGTEAFF
TGTGCCAGCCTGGATCCTCGGGGCACTGAAGCTTTCTTT
>TRBJ1-1|TRBV29-1|TRBD1|.
CSVAGTVEEAFF
TGCAGCGTTGCTGGGACAGTCGAGGAAGCTTTCTTT
>TRBJ1-2|TRBV14|.|once
CASSHGDYGYTF
TGTGCCAGCAGCCACGGGGACTATGGCTACACCTTC
>TRBJ2-1|TRBV4-1|.|once
CASSQGPFSYNEQFF
TGCGCCAGCAGCCAAGGGCCCTTCTCCTACAATGAGCAGTTCTTC
>TRBJ2-3|TRBV2|TRBD2|.
CASERGPTDTQYF
TGTGCCAGCGAGCGGGGACCCACAGATACGCAGTATTTT
>TRBJ2-5|TRBV19|.|.
CASSLEPGETQYF
TGTGCCAGTAGTCTAGAACCCGGAGAGACCCAGTACTTC
>TRBJ1-1|TRBV6-5|.|many
CASSYPSGGLNTEAFF
TGTGCCAGCAGTTACCCCTCGGGTGGCCTGAACACTGAAGCTTTCTTT
>TRBJ2-7|TRBV5-1|TRBD2|.
CASSLAGLDYEQYF
TGCGCCAGCAGCTTGGCGGGACTAGACTACGAGCAGTACTTC
>TRBJ1-1|TRBV2|.|once
CASSRLRGTEAFF
TGTGCCAGCAGTAGACTCCGGGGTACTGAAGCTTTCTTT
>TRBJ1-1|TRBV18|.|.
CASSPGGQPNTEAFF
TGTGCCAGCTCACCAGGAGGGCAGCCGAACACTGAAGCTTTCTTT
>TRBJ1-1|TRBV30|.|.
CAWTVRGNTEAFF
TGTGCCTGGACAGTGCGGGGTAACACTGAAGCTTTCTTT
>TRBJ1-5|TRBV30|.|.
CAWSVQGVQPQHF
TGTGCCTGGAGTGTCCAGGGTGTCCAGCCCCAGCATTTT
>TRBJ2-7|TRBV29-1|TRBD1|.
CSVTGTASYEQYF
TGCAGCGTGACCGGGACAGCTTCCTACGAGCAGTACTTC
>TRBJ2-2|TRBV28|TRBD2|.
CASKREAGGYTGELFF
TGTGCCAGCAAACGGGAAGCGGGAGGCTACACCGGGGAGCTGTTTTTT
>TRBJ1-5|TRBV7-2|.|few
CASSPLGGDQPQHF
TGTGCCAGCAGCCCCCTGGGGGGGGATCAGCCCCAGCATTTT
>TRBJ1-5|TRBV7-2|.|.
CASSGTNRAPQHF
TGTGCCAGCAGCGGAACGAACAGGGCGCCCCAGCATTTT
>TRBJ2-7|TRBV30|.|.
CAWMGQTYEQYF
TGTGCCTGGATGGGGCAGACCTACGAGCAGTACTTC
>TRBJ1-2|TRBV7-9|.|.
CASSPDTQGGGYTF
TGTGCCAGCAGCCCGGACACCCAAGGTGGGGGCTACACCTTC
>TRBJ1-2|TRBV29-1|.|.
CSVGGDRGSYGYTF
TGCAGCGTTGGGGGGGACCGAGGGTCCTATGGCTACACCTTC
>TRBJ1-3|TRBV9|TRBD1|.
CASSPRDQGASGNTIYF
TGTGCCAGCAGCCCCCGCGACCAGGGGGCATCTGGAAACACCATATATTTT
>TRBJ1-2|TRBV29-1|.|once
CSVPGPLNYGYTF
TGCAGCGTTCCAGGCCCCCTTAACTATGGCTACACCTTC
>TRBJ2-5|TRBV11-2|TRBD1|.
CASSLGDRGPGETQYF
TGTGCCAGCAGCTTAGGGGACAGGGGGCCTGGAGAGACCCAGTACTTC
>TRBJ1-5|TRBV7-6|.|.
CASSLGGGSQPQHF
TGTGCCAGCAGCTTAGGAGGGGGAAGTCAGCCCCAGCATTTT
>TRBJ2-7|TRBV29-1|.|.
CSVGGLGPSYEQYF
TGCAGCGTTGGGGGTTTGGGGCCCTCCTACGAGCAGTACTTC
>TRBJ1-2|TRBV11-2|.|.
CASSATGGYTF
TGTGCCAGCAGCGCCACAGGGGGCTACACCTTC
>TRBJ2-2|TRBV7-3|.|.
CASSLQTPPNTGELFF
TGTGCCAGCAGCCTACAGACACCCCCGAACACCGGGGAGCTGTTTTTT
>TRBJ1-1|TRBV5-1|TRBD1|.
CASSTAGTANTEAFF
TGCGCCAGCAGCACGGCCGGGACAGCGAACACTGAAGCTTTCTTT
>TRBJ2-1|TRBV4-2|TRBD2|once
CASSQDGTSGGEQFF
TGTGCCAGCAGCCAAGATGGGACTAGCGGGGGGGAGCAGTTCTTC
>TRBJ2-7|TRBV5-1|TRBD1|.
CASDPGQGFSLYF
TGCGCCAGCGATCCGGGACAGGGCTTCTCTCTGTACTTC
>TRBJ2-3|TRBV5-1|TRBD1|.
CASSRGQGTDTQYF
TGCGCCAGCAGCCGAGGACAGGGCACAGATACGCAGTATTTT
>TRBJ2-7|TRBV6-1|TRBD1|.
CASSEVTGDYEQYF
TGTGCCAGCAGTGAAGTGACAGGGGACTACGAGCAGTACTTC
>TRBJ1-4|TRBV5-7|.|.
CASSLSGQHQSTNEKLFF
TGTGCCAGCAGCTTGTCAGGCCAGCATCAATCAACTAATGAAAAACTGTTTTTT
>TRBJ2-5|TRBV6-5|TRBD2|.
CASRTRGSGAETQYF
TGTGCCAGCAGGACCCGGGGTAGCGGGGCTGAGACCCAGTACTTC
>TRBJ1-2|TRBV2|.|.
CASSVNQGRTIGGYTF
TGTGCCAGCAGTGTAAACCAAGGCAGGACTATAGGGGGCTACACCTTC
>TRBJ2-7|TRBV5-4|.|.
CASRRDTYEQYF
TGTGCCAGCAGGAGGGACACCTACGAGCAGTACTTC
>TRBJ1-1|TRBV10-3|TRBD1|.
CAISEGQGVTEAFF
TGTGCCATCAGTGAGGGACAGGGGGTTACTGAAGCTTTCTTT
>TRBJ2-1|TRBV9|.|.
CASSPSGVEYNEQFF
TGTGCCAGCAGCCCAAGCGGAGTAGAGTACAATGAGCAGTTCTTC
>TRBJ1-6|TRBV6-6|.|.
CATTPGDHSPLHF
TGTGCCACCACCCCAGGGGATCATTCACCCCTCCACTTT
>TRBJ1-2|TRBV5-1|.|.
CASSSGAPPQGPYGYTF
TGCGCCAGCAGCTCCGGAGCCCCTCCACAGGGCCCGTACGGCTACACCTTC
>TRBJ2-5|TRBV4-1|.|.
CASSQGTRAQETQYF
TGCGCCAGCAGCCAAGGGACGAGGGCTCAAGAGACCCAGTACTTC